This T cell receptor (beta chain) was observed in a study of identical twins. General study results and limits: Analyses of zero insertions could be partly confounded by invariant MAIT and iNKT cells. Beta out-of-frame sequences showed weaker excess sharing between twins.

Remarks on this clonotype: Its antigen remains unknown.

The CDR3 has 18 residues. Germline loops: CDR1 SGHTA, CDR2 FQGNSA. Using its own MiXCR run on the 5' RACE reads, TCRdb lists one record per CDR3 protein. There are about 1.7 million distinct CDR3 sequences in the sample; about 30% occur only once, and about 0.25% lies in the top ten. The chain uses TRBV7-2 and TRBJ2-1; D may correspond to TRBD1 or TRBD2 (5 bases each). The J call may be wrong; the DNA end is better matched by TRBJ2-7. The TCR was taken from a newborn girl in good health. The specimen sequenced was cord blood. Here the CDR3 reads CASSLSGVGVLLRNEQYF. The CDR3 nucleotides are TGTGCCAGCAGCTTAAGTGGAGTGGGGGTACTCCTACGCAATGAGCAGTACTTC.